This T cell receptor (beta chain) emerged from a study of blood T cell repertoires in COVID-19. About the study: The United States, Italy and Spain were the sources of the acute and convalescent COVID-19 samples. T cells, B-cell-depleted T cells, or PBMCs provided the cDNA or gDNA that served as material.

The CDR3 runs to 13 residues. Germline V gives CDR1 SGHTA, CDR2 FQGNSA. Trimming pared 6 bases from V and 1 base from J, leaving 10 bases between. Under the authors' procedure: Nucleated cell counts were estimated from reference gene primer amplification. Produced via immunoSEQ multiplex PCR; TCRdb's table is partial and in-frame only. V and J calls and clone size are as listed in that table; D and trimming were resolved from the DNA. This table has 110,000 to 150,000 clones, around 79% appearing once. This chain uses TRBV7-2 with TRBJ2-7; a weak D match, TRBD2 (6 bases). The sequence came from a man aged 45-60 years with active or convalescent COVID-19. The specimen was peripheral blood. The CDR3 loop reads CASSGTVSYEQYF. In DNA, the CDR3 is TGTGCCAGCAGTGGGACTGTTTCCTACGAGCAGTACTTC.